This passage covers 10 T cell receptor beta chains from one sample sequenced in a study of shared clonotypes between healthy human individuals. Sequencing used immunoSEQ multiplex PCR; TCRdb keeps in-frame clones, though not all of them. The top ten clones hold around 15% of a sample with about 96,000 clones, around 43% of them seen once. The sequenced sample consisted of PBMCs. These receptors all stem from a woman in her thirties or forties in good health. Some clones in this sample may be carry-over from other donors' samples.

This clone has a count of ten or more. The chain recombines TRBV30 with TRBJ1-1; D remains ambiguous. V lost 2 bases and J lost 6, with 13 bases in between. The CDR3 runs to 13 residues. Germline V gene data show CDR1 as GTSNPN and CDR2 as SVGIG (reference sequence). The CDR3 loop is CAWSLGGSAEAFF. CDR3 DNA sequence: TGTGCCTGGAGTTTAGGAGGGAGCGCTGAAGCTTTCTTT.

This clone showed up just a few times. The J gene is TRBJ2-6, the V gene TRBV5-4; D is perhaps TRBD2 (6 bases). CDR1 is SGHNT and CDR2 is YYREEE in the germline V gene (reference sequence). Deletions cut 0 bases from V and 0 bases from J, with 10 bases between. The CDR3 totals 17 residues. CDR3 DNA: TGTGCCAGCAGCTTGGGGGCGGGGAGCTCTGGGGCCAACGTCCTGACTTTC. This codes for CASSLGAGSSGANVLTF.

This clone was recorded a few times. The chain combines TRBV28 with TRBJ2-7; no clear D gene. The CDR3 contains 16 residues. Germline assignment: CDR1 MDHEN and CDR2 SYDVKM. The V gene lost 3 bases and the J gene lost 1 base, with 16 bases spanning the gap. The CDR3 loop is CASSFSSSARSYEQYF. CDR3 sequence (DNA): TGTGCCAGCAGTTTCTCCTCCTCGGCGCGTTCCTACGAGCAGTACTTC.

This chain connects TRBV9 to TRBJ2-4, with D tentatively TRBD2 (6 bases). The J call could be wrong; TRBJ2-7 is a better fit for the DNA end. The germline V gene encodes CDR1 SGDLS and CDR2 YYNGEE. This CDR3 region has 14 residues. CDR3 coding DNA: TGTGCCAGCAGCGCCGCTAGCGCCTCCTACGAGCAGTACTTC. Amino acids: CASSAASASYEQYF.

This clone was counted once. This CDR3 reads CASSVGPPDEQYF. The DNA for the CDR3 is TGTGCCAGCAGCGTAGGTCCCCCCGACGAGCAGTACTTC. The chain couples TRBV9 to TRBJ2-7; D gene unclear. V was trimmed by 0 bases and J by 5 bases, leaving 9 bases between them. Per the germline V gene, CDR1 is SGDLS and CDR2 is YYNGEE. The length of the CDR3 is 13 residues.

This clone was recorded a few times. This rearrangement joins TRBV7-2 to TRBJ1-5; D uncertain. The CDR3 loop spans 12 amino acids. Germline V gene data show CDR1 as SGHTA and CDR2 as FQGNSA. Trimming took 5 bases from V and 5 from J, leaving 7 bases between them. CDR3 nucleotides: TGTGCCAGCAGCGTTCTTTATCAGCCCCAGCATTTT. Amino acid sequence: CASSVLYQPQHF.

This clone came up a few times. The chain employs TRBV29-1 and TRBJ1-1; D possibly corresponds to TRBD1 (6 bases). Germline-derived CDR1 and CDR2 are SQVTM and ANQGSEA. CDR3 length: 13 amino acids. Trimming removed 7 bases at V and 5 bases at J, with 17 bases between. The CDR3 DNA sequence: TGCAGCGCCCGGGACACCCGGGGGACTGAAGCTTTCTTT. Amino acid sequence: CSARDTRGTEAFF. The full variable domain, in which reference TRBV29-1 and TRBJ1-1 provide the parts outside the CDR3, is SAVISQKPSRDICQRGTSLTIQCQVDSQVTMMFWYRQQPGQSLTLIATANQGSEATYESGFVIDKFPISRPNLTFSTLTVSNMSPEDSSIYLCSARDTRGTEAFFGQGTRLTVV.

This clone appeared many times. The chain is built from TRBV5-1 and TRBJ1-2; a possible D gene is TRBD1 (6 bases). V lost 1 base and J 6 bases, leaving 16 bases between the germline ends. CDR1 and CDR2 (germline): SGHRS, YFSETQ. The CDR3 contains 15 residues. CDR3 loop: CASSLRAGQRDGYTF. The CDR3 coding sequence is TGCGCCAGCAGCTTGAGGGCTGGACAGAGAGATGGCTACACCTTC.

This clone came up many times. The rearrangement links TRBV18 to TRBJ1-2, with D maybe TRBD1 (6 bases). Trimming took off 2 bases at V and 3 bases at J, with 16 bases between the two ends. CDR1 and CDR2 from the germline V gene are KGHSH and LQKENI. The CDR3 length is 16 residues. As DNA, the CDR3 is TGTGCCAGCTCACCAAATAAAGACAGGCGTTACTATGGCTACACCTTC. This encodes CASSPNKDRRYYGYTF. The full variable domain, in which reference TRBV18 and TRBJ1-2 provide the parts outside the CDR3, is NAGVMQNPRHLVRRRGQEARLRCSPMKGHSHVYWYRQLPEEGLKFMVYLQKENIIDESGMPKERFSAEFPKEGPSILRIQQVVRGDSAAYFCASSPNKDRRYYGYTFGSGTRLTVV.

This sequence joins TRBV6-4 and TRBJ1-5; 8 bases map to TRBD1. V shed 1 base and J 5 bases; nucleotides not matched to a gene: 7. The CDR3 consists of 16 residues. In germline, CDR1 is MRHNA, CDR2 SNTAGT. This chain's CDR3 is CASSDLGQGEDQPQHF. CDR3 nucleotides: TGTGCCAGCAGTGACTTAGGACAGGGTGAGGATCAGCCCCAGCATTTT.